Listed below are T cell receptor beta chains from one sample, sequenced in a study of T cell repertoires in cytomegalovirus infection. TCRdb reanalysed the reads using MiXCR and keeps one entry per CDR3 protein. The data show about 250,000 distinct CDR3 sequences, about 12% seen once. The sample taken for sequencing was PBMCs. These receptors were collected from a human donor in good health (CMV status not recorded). Some clones in this sample may be carry-over from other donors' samples. CDR3s include the opening cysteine and the closing phenylalanine or tryptophan. The D gene is left open where the match is weak. Size is omitted from some rows. Given values are once, few, many or a class for expanded clones.

v_gene: TRBV7-2; d_gene: NA; j_gene: TRBJ1-2; abundance: many; CDR3aa: CASSLDPGNGYTF; CDR3nt: TGTGCCAGCAGCTTAGACCCGGGGAACGGCTACACCTTC
v_gene: TRBV7-2; d_gene: NA; j_gene: TRBJ2-5; abundance: many; CDR3aa: CASSSGGVETQYF; CDR3nt: TGTGCCAGCAGCTCCGGAGGAGTGGAGACCCAGTACTTC
v_gene: TRBV6-6; d_gene: NA; j_gene: TRBJ1-2; abundance: many; CDR3aa: CASLRQDYGYTF; CDR3nt: TGTGCCAGCCTGAGACAGGACTATGGCTACACCTTC
v_gene: TRBV9; d_gene: NA; j_gene: TRBJ2-6; abundance: few; CDR3aa: CASSGSSGANVLTF; CDR3nt: TGTGCCAGCAGTGGAAGCTCTGGGGCCAACGTCCTGACTTTC
v_gene: TRBV20-1; d_gene: TRBD1; j_gene: TRBJ1-1; abundance: NA; CDR3aa: CSARVNRGLVAFF; CDR3nt: TGCAGTGCTAGAGTTAACAGGGGGCTGGTAGCTTTCTTT
v_gene: TRBV15; d_gene: NA; j_gene: TRBJ2-5; abundance: few; CDR3aa: CATSRPPRGGAETQYF; CDR3nt: TGTGCCACCAGCAGACCCCCGAGGGGGGGCGCGGAGACCCAGTACTTC
v_gene: TRBV5-5; d_gene: TRBD2; j_gene: TRBJ2-7; abundance: NA; CDR3aa: CASSLLVAGDYEQYF; CDR3nt: TGTGCCAGCAGCTTGTTGGTAGCGGGAGACTACGAGCAGTACTTC
v_gene: TRBV7-2; d_gene: TRBD1; j_gene: TRBJ2-2; abundance: many; CDR3aa: CASSSYRGRETGELFF; CDR3nt: TGTGCCAGCAGCTCCTACAGGGGGAGAGAAACCGGGGAGCTGTTTTTT
v_gene: TRBV7-2; d_gene: TRBD2; j_gene: TRBJ2-5; abundance: many; CDR3aa: CASSLFPSGDGETQYF; CDR3nt: TGTGCCAGCAGCTTATTCCCTAGCGGGGATGGGGAGACCCAGTACTTC
v_gene: TRBV28; d_gene: NA; j_gene: TRBJ2-7; abundance: NA; CDR3aa: CASTSPAGDGQYF; CDR3nt: TGTGCCAGCACCTCCCCGGCAGGGGACGGGCAGTACTTC
v_gene: TRBV28; d_gene: TRBD2; j_gene: TRBJ2-1; abundance: NA; CDR3aa: CASSLVLAGGNEQFF; CDR3nt: TGTGCCAGCAGTTTGGTCCTAGCGGGGGGCAATGAGCAGTTCTTC
v_gene: TRBV7-2; d_gene: NA; j_gene: TRBJ2-1; abundance: many; CDR3aa: CASSVLSSSYNEQFF; CDR3nt: TGTGCCAGCAGCGTCCTATCGAGCTCCTACAATGAGCAGTTCTTC
v_gene: TRBV6-5; d_gene: NA; j_gene: TRBJ2-1; abundance: few; CDR3aa: CASSSYGEQFF; CDR3nt: TGTGCCAGCAGTTCCTATGGCGAGCAGTTCTTC
v_gene: TRBV7-8; d_gene: TRBD2; j_gene: TRBJ2-3; abundance: many; CDR3aa: CASSGSNFSGRARADTQYF; CDR3nt: TGTGCCAGCAGCGGTTCCAATTTCTCCGGGAGGGCCAGGGCAGATACGCAGTATTTT
v_gene: TRBV7-2; d_gene: NA; j_gene: TRBJ1-1; abundance: many; CDR3aa: CASSLDPGAPTEAFF; CDR3nt: TGTGCCAGCAGCTTAGACCCGGGGGCGCCGACTGAAGCTTTCTTT
v_gene: TRBV7-6; d_gene: TRBD2; j_gene: TRBJ2-2; abundance: few; CDR3aa: CASSDQLAGDTGELFF; CDR3nt: TGTGCCAGCAGCGACCAACTAGCGGGAGACACCGGGGAGCTGTTTTTT
v_gene: TRBV12-3/TRBV12-4; d_gene: TRBD2; j_gene: TRBJ2-2; abundance: many; CDR3aa: CASNQGLAGRSNTGELFF; CDR3nt: TGTGCCAGCAACCAAGGGCTAGCGGGGAGGTCGAACACCGGGGAGCTGTTTTTT
v_gene: TRBV7-2; d_gene: NA; j_gene: TRBJ1-5; abundance: many; CDR3aa: CASSLRGHQEGQPQHF; CDR3nt: TGTGCCAGCAGCCTTAGGGGACACCAAGAGGGTCAGCCCCAGCATTTT